These 7 T cell receptor beta chains originate from one sample sequenced in a study of tumor-infiltrating lymphocytes in primary liver carcinoma. Scientists recovered RNA and DNA together from around 20-30 mg of unsorted bulk tissue. Starting from around 500 ng of total RNA, TCR beta cDNA was produced with a primer in the constant region. Amplification in three nested multiplex PCR rounds with slightly modified ARM-PCR gave rise to TCR beta libraries. TRBV1-TRBV30 forward primers and a C-beta reverse primer were used in the first two PCR rounds, which each ran for 9 to 10 cycles. In TCRdb, the multiplex PCR reads were re-called with MiXCR into one record per CDR3 protein. Of some 51,000 distinct CDR3 sequences in the sample, 70% to 75% are singletons; the top ten hold roughly a quarter. The sequencing input was liver tumor tissue from sampling region 3. The subset: tumor region T3, left-lateral pole. These receptors came from a man aged 40-49 years with primary liver carcinoma and hepatitis B virus infection.

Of note for this clonotype: A read error may be the cause here, since a much bigger clone is one base away. The J gene is TRBJ2-7, the V gene TRBV28; tentatively, D is TRBD2 (5 bases). Germline CDR1 is MDHEN and CDR2 is SYDVKM. The CDR3 extends over 13 amino acids. This CDR3 reads CASSPRAFYELYF. The CDR3 region has the DNA TGTGCCAGCAGTCCGAGGGCCTTCTACGAGCTGTACTTC. Supplemented by reference TRBV28 and TRBJ2-7, the full variable domain reads DVKVTQSSRYLVKRTGEKVFLECVQDMDHENMFWYRQDPGLGLRLIYFSYDVKMKEKGDIPEGYSVSREKKERFSLILESASTNQTSMYLCASSPRAFYELYFGPGTRLTVT.

Note on this clonotype: One junction end disagrees with the germline gene, perhaps due to a read error. V gene TRBV28 combines with J gene TRBJ1-5; TRBD1 agrees at 8 bases. Per the germline V gene, CDR1 is MDHEN and CDR2 is SYDVKM. The CDR3 consists of 14 residues. CDR3 residues: CDSNPSGQVQPQHF. The CDR3 coding sequence is TGTGACAGCAATCCGTCGGGACAGGTACAGCCCCAGCATTTT.

A note on this clonotype: This may stem from a read error, because a much larger clone lies one nucleotide away. The chain is built from TRBV11-2 and TRBJ2-1; 7 bases are a match to TRBD2. Germline assignment: CDR1 SGHAT and CDR2 FQNNGV. The CDR3 contains 15 residues. CDR3 in amino acids: CAGSLGGRAVDEQFF. The CDR3 DNA sequence: TGTGCCGGCAGCTTAGGTGGGAGGGCCGTCGATGAGCAGTTCTTC.

About this clonotype: Without the conserved terminal phenylalanine or tryptophan, this CDR3 likely stems from a read error. It is unclear where the CDR3 begins or ends on the DNA, so no DNA is shown, and the CDR3 is as TCRdb lists it. The chain couples TRBV4-1 to TRBJ2-7; the table's D gene call, TRBD1, was not cross checked with the DNA. Germline V CDR1 and CDR2: MGHRA, YSYEKL. Including both end residues, the CDR3 is 16 amino acids long. The CDR3 sequence: CASSQGGQGSYYEHYI.

V gene TRBV11-2 combines with J gene TRBJ2-1; D assignment may be TRBD1 or TRBD2 (6 bases each). Trimming took off 4 bases at V and 11 bases at J, with 24 bases between the two ends. Germline assignment: CDR1 SGHAT and CDR2 FQNNGV. The CDR3 runs to 16 residues. In nucleotides, the CDR3 is TGTGCCAGCAGCTCGCCCGCTGGGGGGCCCTACATTAAGCAGTTCTTC. It codes for CASSSPAGGPYIKQFF. Combining the CDR3 with reference TRBV11-2 and TRBJ2-1 gives the whole variable domain EAGVAQSPRYKIIEKRQSVAFWCNPISGHATLYWYQQILGQGPKLLIQFQNNGVVDDSQLPKDRFSAERLKGVDSTLKIQPAKLEDSAVYLCASSSPAGGPYIKQFFGPGTRLTVL.

Worth noting for this clonotype: Just one base apart from a much larger clone, this may be a read error. This chain connects TRBV5-4 to TRBJ1-5; 8 bases fit TRBD1. The DNA end is a closer match to TRBJ2-3, so the J assignment may be wrong. Germline lookup yields CDR1 SGHNT and CDR2 YYREEE (reference sequence). This CDR3 is built from 12 residues. The CDR3 spells CASYRGNQPQYF. DNA for the CDR3: TGTGCCAGTTACAGGGGGAATCAGCCCCAGTATTTT.

Points on this clonotype: It is likely a read error, because the conserved phenylalanine at the end of the CDR3 is missing. This sequence joins TRBV4-1 and TRBJ1-5; tentative D call: TRBD1 (5 bases). The CDR3 length is 15 residues. Germline lookup yields CDR1 MGHRA and CDR2 YSYEKL. The CDR3 sequence is CASSQDIAGWQPQHL. In DNA form, the CDR3 reads TGTGCCAGCAGCCAAGATATCGCAGGGTGGCAGCCCCAGCATCTT.